Sequencing of this T cell receptor (beta chain) was carried out in a study of long-term antiretroviral therapy in people with HIV. The CDR3 extends over 14 amino acids. Germline assignment: CDR1 MNHEY and CDR2 SMNVEV (reference sequence). The ends were cut back, 6 bases at V and 0 bases at J, with 9 bases in the middle. Findings and caveats of the study: On ART adherence, viral resistance or therapy changes, no data were available. Although diversity increased after ART, it remained lower than in transplant donor controls.

Turning to this clone: The antigen remains unidentified.

The assay, immunoSEQ v3.0, was run at survey level. Profiled with immunoSEQ multiplex PCR; TCRdb holds only in-frame clones, not every one. The table has over 35,000 clones, less than 95% seen once. The sample here was unsorted PBMCs, taken almost 9.5 years after starting antiretroviral therapy. J is TRBJ1-5 and V is TRBV27, with D unclear. This receptor was taken from a man aged 30 to 39 with HIV. DNA for the CDR3: TGTGCCAGCAGGGCGTTTACTAGCAATCAGCCCCAGCATTTT. Protein: CASRAFTSNQPQHF.